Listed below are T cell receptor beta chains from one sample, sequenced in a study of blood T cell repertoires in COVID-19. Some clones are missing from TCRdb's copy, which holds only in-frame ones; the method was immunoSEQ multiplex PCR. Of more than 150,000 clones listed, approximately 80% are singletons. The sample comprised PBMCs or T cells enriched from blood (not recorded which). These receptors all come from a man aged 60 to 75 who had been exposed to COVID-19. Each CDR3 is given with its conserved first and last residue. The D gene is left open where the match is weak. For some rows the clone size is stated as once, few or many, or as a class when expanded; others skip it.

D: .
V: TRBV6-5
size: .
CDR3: CAPGPPSTNTGELFF

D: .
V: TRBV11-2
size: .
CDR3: CASSPTSSVPYEQYF

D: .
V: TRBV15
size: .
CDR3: CATSRDAGAGTEAFF

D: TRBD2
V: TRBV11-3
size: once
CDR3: CASSFPLADVDTQYF

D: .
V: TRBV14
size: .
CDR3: CASSQGQQYLSYEQYF

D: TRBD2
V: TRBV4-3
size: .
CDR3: CASSRGTSDQETQYF

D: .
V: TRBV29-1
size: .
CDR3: CSVEDLQVQYF

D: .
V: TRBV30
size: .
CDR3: CAWSVGRGDEKLFF

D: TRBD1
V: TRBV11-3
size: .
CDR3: CASGAEDRGSCSNQPQHF

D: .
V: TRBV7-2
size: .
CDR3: CASSFLGALVRNTIYF

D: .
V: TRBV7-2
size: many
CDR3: CASSTLGGTGHNYGYTF

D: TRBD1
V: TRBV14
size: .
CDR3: CASSQTTGMNTEAFF

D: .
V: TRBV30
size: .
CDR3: CAWSGLRAETQYF

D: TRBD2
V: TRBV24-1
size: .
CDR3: CATSDLGRGLAGVGQETQYF

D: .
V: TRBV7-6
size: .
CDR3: CASSLANGYNSPLHF

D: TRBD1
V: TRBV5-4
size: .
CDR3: CASRTNRGGTDTQYF

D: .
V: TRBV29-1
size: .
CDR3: CSVVVSYEQYF

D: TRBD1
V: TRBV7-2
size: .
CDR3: CASSGWTGGNQPQHF

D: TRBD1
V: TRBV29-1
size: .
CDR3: CSVPTQGTDTQYF

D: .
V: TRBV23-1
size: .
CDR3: CASSQSPGLTYNEQFF

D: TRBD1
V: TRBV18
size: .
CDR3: CASSPATRQGNYGYTF

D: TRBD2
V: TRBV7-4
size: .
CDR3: CASSPGTSGSKLIYEQYF

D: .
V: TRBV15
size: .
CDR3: CATSRAGGSSYEQYF

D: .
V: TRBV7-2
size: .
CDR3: CASSPQGGGIGNQPQHF

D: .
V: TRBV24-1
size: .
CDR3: CATSVHPSMNTEAFF

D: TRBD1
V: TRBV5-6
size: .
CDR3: CASKTTGGYGYTF

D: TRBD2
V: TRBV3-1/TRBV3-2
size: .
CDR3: CASSHLTSGRGAGELFF

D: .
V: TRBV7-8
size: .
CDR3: CASSPEVTSTDTQYF

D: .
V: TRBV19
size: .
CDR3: CASETSWGNNEQFF

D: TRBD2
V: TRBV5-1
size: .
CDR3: CASSAGLAQETQYF

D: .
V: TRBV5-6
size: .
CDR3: CASSLGQGRNSPLHF

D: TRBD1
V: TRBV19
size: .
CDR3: CASRDETGNRGNTEAFF

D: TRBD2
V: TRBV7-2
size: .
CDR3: CASSHAGDGAEQYF

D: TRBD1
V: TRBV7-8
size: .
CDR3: CASSSSGQINSPLHF

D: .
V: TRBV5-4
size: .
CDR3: CASSLGILEEQYF

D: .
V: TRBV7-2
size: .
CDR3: CASGNRDNYGYTF

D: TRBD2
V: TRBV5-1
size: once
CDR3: CASSLRLAGGTVSYEQYF

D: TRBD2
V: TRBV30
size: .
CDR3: CAWSVLGGRYNEQFF

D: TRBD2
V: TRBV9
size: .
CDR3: CASSVEGLAGNEQFF

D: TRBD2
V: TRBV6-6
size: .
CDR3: CASSRRTSGDLGLREQYF

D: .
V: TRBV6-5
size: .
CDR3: CASSYLSETEAFF

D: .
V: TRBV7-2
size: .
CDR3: CASSFRAYQETQYF

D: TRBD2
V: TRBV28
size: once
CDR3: CASSLGTSRETQYF

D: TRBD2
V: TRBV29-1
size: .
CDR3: CSVALAGGGANVLTF

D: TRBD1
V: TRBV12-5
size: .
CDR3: CASGLVLDRVYGYTF

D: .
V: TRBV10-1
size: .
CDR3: CASSDGAGNSPLHF

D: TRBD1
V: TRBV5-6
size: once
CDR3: CASSLQGQGIENIQYF

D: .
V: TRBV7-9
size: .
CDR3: CASSLAAGGSEKLFF

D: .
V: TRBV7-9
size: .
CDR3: CASSQQGKSNEKLFF

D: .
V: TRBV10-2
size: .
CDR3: CASRPGPARYEQYF

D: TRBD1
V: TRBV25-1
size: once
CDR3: CASSGTGPLGYTF

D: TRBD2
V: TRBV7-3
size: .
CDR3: CASSPGLASRRETQYF

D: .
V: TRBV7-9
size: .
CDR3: CASSLVTDNGYTF

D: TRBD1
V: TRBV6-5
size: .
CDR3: CASRHGQGHEQYF

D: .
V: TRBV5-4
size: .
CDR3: CASSLPRSETQYF